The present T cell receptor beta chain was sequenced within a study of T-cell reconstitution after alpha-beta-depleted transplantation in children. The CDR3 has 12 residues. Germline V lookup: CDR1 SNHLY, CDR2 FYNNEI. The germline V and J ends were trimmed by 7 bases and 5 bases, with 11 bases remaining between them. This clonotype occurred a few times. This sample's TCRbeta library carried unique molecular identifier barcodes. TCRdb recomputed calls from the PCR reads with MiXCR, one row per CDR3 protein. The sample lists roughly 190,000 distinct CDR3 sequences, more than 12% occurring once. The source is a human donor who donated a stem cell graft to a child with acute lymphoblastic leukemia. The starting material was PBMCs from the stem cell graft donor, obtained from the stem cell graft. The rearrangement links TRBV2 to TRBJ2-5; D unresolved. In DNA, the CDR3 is TGTGCCAGCAAAGGCAGGCGGGAGACCCAGTACTTC. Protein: CASKGRRETQYF. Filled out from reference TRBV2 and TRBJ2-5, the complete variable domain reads EPEVTQTPSHQVTQMGQEVILRCVPISNHLYFYWYRQILGQKVEFLVSFYNNEISEKSEIFDDQFSVERPDGSNFTLKIRSTKLEDSAMYFCASKGRRETQYFGPGTRLLVL.